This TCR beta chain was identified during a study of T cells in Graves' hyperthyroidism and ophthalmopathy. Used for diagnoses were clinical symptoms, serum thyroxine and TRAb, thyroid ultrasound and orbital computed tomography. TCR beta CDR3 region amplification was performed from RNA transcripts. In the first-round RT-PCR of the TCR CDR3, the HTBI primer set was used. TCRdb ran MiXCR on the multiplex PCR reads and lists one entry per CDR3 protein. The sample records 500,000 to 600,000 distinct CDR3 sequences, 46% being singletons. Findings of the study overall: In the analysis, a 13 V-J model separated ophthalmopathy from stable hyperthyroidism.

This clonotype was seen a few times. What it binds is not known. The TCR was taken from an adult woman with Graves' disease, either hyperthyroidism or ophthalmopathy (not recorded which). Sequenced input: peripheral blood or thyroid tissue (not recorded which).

The CDR3 loop reads CSAGPTGNTEAFF. The CDR3 DNA is TGCAGCGCGGGGCCGACAGGGAACACTGAAGCTTTCTTT. The rearrangement joins TRBV29-1 to TRBJ1-1; D perhaps matches TRBD1 (6 bases). Germline V gives CDR1 SQVTM, CDR2 ANQGSEA. The germline V and J ends were trimmed by 7 bases and 1 base, with 13 bases remaining between them. The CDR3 covers 13 residues.